The 3 T cell receptor beta chains in this list originate from one sample, sequenced in a study of blood T cell repertoires in COVID-19. This table comes from immunoSEQ multiplex PCR, and its TCRdb copy is limited to in-frame clones, with some not included. The table records 250,000 to 300,000 clones, roughly 90% of them present only once. The sequenced sample was peripheral blood. The receptors derive from a woman in her fifties or sixties with acute or convalescent COVID-19.

V is TRBV2 and J is TRBJ2-6; 7 positions agree with TRBD1. The V segment lost 7 bases and the J segment 4 bases; nucleotides outside the gene matches: 16. CDR1 is SNHLY and CDR2 is FYNNEI in the germline V gene. CDR3 size: 18 residues. The CDR3: CASTRGWARGLGANVLTF. The DNA for the CDR3 is TGTGCCAGCACCAGGGGGTGGGCTAGGGGCTTAGGGGCCAACGTCCTGACTTTC.

The chain joins TRBV5-4 to TRBJ2-7; the D is unclear. Trimming took 0 bases from V and 2 from J, leaving 6 bases between them. Per the germline V gene, CDR1 is SGHNT and CDR2 is YYREEE (reference sequence). The CDR3 is 13 amino acids. The CDR3 DNA follows: TGTGCCAGCAGCTTGGAACCAGCCTACGAGCAGTACTTC. It encodes CASSLEPAYEQYF.

This sequence joins TRBV5-6 and TRBJ1-5; 9 bases are shared with TRBD1. V lost 2 bases, J lost 4 bases, and 7 bases stayed unmatched. The CDR3 has 16 residues. Per the germline V gene, CDR1 is SGHDT and CDR2 is YYEEEE. The CDR3 region is CASSLTGTGINQPQHF. Written as DNA, the CDR3 is TGTGCCAGCAGCTTAACCGGGACAGGGATAAATCAGCCCCAGCATTTT. Full variable domain (missing parts from reference TRBV5-6 and TRBJ1-5): DAGVTQSPTHLIKTRGQQVTLRCSPKSGHDTVSWYQQALGQGPQFIFQYYEEEERQRGNFPDRFSGHQFPNYSSELNVNALLLGDSALYLCASSLTGTGINQPQHFGDGTRLSIL.